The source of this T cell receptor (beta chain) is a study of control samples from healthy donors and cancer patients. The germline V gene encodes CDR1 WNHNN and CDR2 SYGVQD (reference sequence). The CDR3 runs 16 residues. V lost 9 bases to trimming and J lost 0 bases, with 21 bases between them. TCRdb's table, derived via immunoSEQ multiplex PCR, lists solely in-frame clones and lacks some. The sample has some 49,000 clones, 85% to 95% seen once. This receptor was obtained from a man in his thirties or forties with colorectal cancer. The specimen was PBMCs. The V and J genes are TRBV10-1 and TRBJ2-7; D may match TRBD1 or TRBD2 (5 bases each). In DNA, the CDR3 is TGCGCCAGTAAAAGGGACGGACGATATGACTCCTACGAGCAGTACTTC. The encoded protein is CASKRDGRYDSYEQYF.